The T cell receptor (beta chain) described here comes from a study of blood T cell repertoires in COVID-19 (dated by TCRdb to the early 2020s). At the level of the whole study: The collaborator samples originated in the United States, Italy and Spain and spanned the acute and convalescent phases of COVID-19. Sample metadata almost always included a de-identified subject ID, COVID-19 status, age in years and sex. The prospective study material was composed of cDNA or gDNA derived from T cells, B-cell-depleted T cells, or PBMCs. A freely available public database, intended as a resource for researchers studying the immune response to SARS-CoV-2, is where the repertoires were released. HLA class I and class II types, where available, came from metadata supplied by the sample provider rather than from assay-based typing. The samples were drawn from two sources: the first 160 participants of the ongoing ImmuneRACE study, and 950 to 1,500 subjects contributed by 6 global collaborators. Deeply sampled blood TCRbeta repertoires from subjects exposed to, actively infected with, or recovered from COVID-19 were included in the dataset. Overall study results and their limits: The amount of clinical and demographic metadata varied by source and participant and was provided uncurated.

Enrolling through a virtual design, the prospective study's participants ranged in age from roughly 18 to 89 years and lived across about two dozen United States geographic areas. Cohort assignment in the prospective study relied on participant-reported clinical history from a screening survey and a study questionnaire. Recovered participants in ImmuneRACE Cohort 3 were defined as having two consecutive negative NP/OP PCR tests, clearance from a healthcare professional, or resolution of symptoms. In the prospective study, mobile phlebotomists collected whole blood, serum and a nasopharyngeal or oropharyngeal swab from each participant. Additional blood draws and questionnaires over an approximately two-month period could optionally be provided by prospective study participants. Before DNA extraction, prospective study blood samples were shipped either frozen or at room temperature. Details on this clone: The specificity of this receptor is unknown. The input lacks base qualities; no much larger clone sits a single base away.

The immunoSEQ Assay, a bias-controlled multiplex PCR, was used to amplify TCRbeta CDR3 regions from genomic DNA. On the authors' methods: Nucleated cell counts per sample were estimated from amplification of reference gene primers within the assay. To quantify the absolute abundance of each unique TCRbeta CDR3 rearrangement, sequence reads were collapsed and filtered. For each sample, productive Simpson clonality was calculated by taking the square root of Simpson's diversity index across productive rearrangements. TCRdb provides this immuneACCESS table in a form limited to in-frame rearrangements. Some clones are lacking; in checked studies, under half of them reflect an unresolved V gene, and why the rest are absent is not known. V and J calls plus clone size are reproduced from that table; the DNA served to infer D and trimming. The sample profile shows approximately 300,000 clones; around nine tenths of them were found once. The ten largest account for 5% to 5.5% of the sample.

The receptor's source is a man aged 55 to 70 who had recovered from COVID-19. Sequencing input: PBMCs or T cells enriched from blood (not recorded which).

In nucleotide form, the sequence is TGTGCCAGCAGCCAGGACAGGCTCGAGCAGTACTTC. This is translated as CASSQDRLEQYF. The chain uses TRBV16 and TRBJ2-7; 7 junctional bases match TRBD1. According to the germline V gene, CDR1 reads KGHSY and CDR2 reads FQNENV. Including cysteine and phenylalanine, the CDR3 has 12 amino acids. Only CDR3 DNA is held: 36 bases, read in frame from base 1. Germline trimming amounts to 3 bases on V and 6 bases on J, with 2 as the count of junction bases outside the gene matches.